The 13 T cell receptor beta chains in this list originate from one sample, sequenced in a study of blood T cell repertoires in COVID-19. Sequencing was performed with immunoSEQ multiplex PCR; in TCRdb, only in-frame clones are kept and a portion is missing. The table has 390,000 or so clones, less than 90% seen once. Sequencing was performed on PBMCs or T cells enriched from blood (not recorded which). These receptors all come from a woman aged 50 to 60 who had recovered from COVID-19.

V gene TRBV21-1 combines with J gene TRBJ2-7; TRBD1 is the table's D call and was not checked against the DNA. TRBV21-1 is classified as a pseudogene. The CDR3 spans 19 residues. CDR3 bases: TGTGCCAGCAGCAAAGGGGGCAGAAAAGCTGTTCTTAGAAACTACGAGCAGTACTTC. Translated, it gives CASSKGGRKAVLRNYEQYF.

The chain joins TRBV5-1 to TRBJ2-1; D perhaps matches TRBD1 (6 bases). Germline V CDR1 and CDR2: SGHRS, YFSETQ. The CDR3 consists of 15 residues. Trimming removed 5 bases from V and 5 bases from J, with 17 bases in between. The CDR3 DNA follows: TGCGCCAGCAGGCTACCGGGACACCCAAACAATGAGCAGTTCTTC. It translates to CASRLPGHPNNEQFF. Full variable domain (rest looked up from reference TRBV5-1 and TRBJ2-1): KAGVTQTPRYLIKTRGQQVTLSCSPISGHRSVSWYQQTPGQGLQFLFEYFSETQRNKGNFPGRFSGRQFSNSRSEMNVSTLELGDSALYLCASRLPGHPNNEQFFGPGTRLTVL.

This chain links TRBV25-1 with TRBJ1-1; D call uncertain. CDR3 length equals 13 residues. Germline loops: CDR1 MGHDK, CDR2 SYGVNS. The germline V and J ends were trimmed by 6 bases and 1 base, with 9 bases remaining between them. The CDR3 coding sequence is TGTGCCAGCAGGAGGGTTTCGAACACTGAAGCTTTCTTT. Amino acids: CASRRVSNTEAFF.

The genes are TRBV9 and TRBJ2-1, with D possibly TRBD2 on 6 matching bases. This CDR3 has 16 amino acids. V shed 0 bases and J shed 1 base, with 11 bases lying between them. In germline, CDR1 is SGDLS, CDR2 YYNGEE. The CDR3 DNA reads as TGTGCCAGCAGCGTAGGGGATCGGGGGTCCTACAATGAGCAGTTCTTC. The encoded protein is CASSVGDRGSYNEQFF.

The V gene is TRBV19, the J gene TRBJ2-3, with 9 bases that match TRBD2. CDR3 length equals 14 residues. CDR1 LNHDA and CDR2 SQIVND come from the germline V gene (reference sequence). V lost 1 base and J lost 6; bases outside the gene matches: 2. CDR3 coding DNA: TGTGCCAGTAGTATAGCCAGCGGGGGGGATACGCAGTATTTT. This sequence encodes CASSIASGGDTQYF.

Written as DNA, the CDR3 is TGTGCCAGCCTATGGTGGAGCCTTTCCCGCTCTGGGGCCAACGTCCTGACTTTC. Protein sequence: CASLWWSLSRSGANVLTF. The chain uses TRBV5-6 and TRBJ2-6; D gene unclear. Deletions cut 7 bases from V and 0 bases from J, with 20 bases between. The CDR3 is 18 amino acids. The V gene's germline CDR1 is SGHDT and CDR2 YYEEEE.

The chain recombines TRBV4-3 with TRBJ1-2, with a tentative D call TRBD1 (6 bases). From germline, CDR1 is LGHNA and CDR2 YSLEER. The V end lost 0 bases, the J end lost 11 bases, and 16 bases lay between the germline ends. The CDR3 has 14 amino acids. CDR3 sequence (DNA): TGCGCCAGCAGCCAAGACAGGGGCCTATGGAGTTACACCTTC. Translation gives CASSQDRGLWSYTF.

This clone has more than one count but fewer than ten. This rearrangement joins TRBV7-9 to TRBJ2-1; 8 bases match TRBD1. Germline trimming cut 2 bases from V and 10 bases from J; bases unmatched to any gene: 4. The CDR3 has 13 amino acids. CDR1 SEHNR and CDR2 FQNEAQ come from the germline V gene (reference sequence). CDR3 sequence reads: CASSLKTGDEQFF. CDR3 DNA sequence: TGTGCCAGCAGCTTAAAGACAGGGGACGAGCAGTTCTTC.

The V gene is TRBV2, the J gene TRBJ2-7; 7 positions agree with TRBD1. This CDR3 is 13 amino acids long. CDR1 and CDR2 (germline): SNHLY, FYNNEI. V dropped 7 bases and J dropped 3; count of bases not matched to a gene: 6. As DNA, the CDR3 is TGTGCCAGCATGTCCACAGGGGACTACGAGCAGTACTTC. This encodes CASMSTGDYEQYF.

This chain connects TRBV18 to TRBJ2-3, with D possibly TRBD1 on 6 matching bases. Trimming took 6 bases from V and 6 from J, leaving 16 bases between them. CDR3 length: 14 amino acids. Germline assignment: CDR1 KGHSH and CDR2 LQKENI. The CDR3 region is CASSPPQGLDTQYF. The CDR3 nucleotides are TGTGCCAGCTCGCCCCCCCAGGGGCTCGATACGCAGTATTTT.

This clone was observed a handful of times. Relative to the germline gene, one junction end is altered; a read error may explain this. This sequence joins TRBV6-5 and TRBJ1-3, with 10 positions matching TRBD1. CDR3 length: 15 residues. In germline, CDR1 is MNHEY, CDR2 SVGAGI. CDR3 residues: CASRPTGGSRNTIYF. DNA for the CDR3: TGTGCCAGCAGGCCGACAGGGGGCTCTCGAAACACCATATATTTT.

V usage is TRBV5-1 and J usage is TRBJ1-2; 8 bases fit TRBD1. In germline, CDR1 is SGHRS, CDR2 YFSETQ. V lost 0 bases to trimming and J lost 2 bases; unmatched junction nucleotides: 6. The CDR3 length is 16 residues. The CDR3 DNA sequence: TGCGCCAGCAGCTTGGAAGGGCGACAGGGGAACTATGGCTACACCTTC. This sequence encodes CASSLEGRQGNYGYTF.

The CDR3 reads CASSLGPSGSTDTQYF. The CDR3 DNA reads TGCGCCAGCAGCTTGGGGCCTAGCGGGAGCACAGATACGCAGTATTTT. The V call is TRBV5-1, the J call TRBJ2-3; TRBD2 aligns across 8 bases. V gave up 0 bases and J gave up 0 bases; unmatched junction bases: 3. Germline assignment: CDR1 SGHRS and CDR2 YFSETQ. This CDR3 contains 16 residues. Filled out from reference TRBV5-1 and TRBJ2-3, the complete variable domain reads KAGVTQTPRYLIKTRGQQVTLSCSPISGHRSVSWYQQTPGQGLQFLFEYFSETQRNKGNFPGRFSGRQFSNSRSEMNVSTLELGDSALYLCASSLGPSGSTDTQYFGPGTRLTVL.